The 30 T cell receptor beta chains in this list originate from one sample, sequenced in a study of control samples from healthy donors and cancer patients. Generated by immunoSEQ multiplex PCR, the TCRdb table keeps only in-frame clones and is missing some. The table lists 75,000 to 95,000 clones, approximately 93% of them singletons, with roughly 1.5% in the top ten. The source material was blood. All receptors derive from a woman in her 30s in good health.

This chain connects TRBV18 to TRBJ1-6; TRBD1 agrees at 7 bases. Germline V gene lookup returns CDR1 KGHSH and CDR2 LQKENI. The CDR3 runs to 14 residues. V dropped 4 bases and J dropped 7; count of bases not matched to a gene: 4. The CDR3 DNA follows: TGTGCCAGCTCACGGGACAGCCAGAATTCACCCCTCCACTTT. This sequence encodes CASSRDSQNSPLHF.

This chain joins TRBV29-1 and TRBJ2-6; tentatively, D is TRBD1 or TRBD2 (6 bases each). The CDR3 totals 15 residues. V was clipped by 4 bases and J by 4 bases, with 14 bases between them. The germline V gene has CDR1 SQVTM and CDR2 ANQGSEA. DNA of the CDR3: TGCAGCGTTGGATGGGGGGCTAAAGGGGCCAACGTCCTGACTTTC. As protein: CSVGWGAKGANVLTF.

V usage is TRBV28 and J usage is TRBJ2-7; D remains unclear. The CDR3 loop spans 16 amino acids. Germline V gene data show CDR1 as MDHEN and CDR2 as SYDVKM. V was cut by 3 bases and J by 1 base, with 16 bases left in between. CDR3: CASSFGLGSLSYEQYF. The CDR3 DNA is TGTGCCAGCAGTTTTGGCTTGGGCAGCCTTTCCTACGAGCAGTACTTC.

Here the CDR3 reads CASSQVGTGGSVNTEAFF. DNA of the CDR3: TGCGCCAGCAGCCAAGTGGGGACAGGGGGTTCGGTGAACACTGAAGCTTTCTTT. This chain connects TRBV4-1 to TRBJ1-1; the match to TRBD1 covers 11 bases. Germline assignment: CDR1 MGHRA and CDR2 YSYEKL. V lost 1 base, J lost 0 bases, and 7 bases stayed unmatched. The CDR3 covers 18 residues.

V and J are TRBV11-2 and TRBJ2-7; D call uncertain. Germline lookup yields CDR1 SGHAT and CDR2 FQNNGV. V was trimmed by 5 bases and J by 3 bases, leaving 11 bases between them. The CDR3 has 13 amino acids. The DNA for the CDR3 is TGTGCCAGCAGCCTTAGTCCCAGCTACGAGCAGTACTTC. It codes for CASSLSPSYEQYF. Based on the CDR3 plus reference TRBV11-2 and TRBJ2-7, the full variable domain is EAGVAQSPRYKIIEKRQSVAFWCNPISGHATLYWYQQILGQGPKLLIQFQNNGVVDDSQLPKDRFSAERLKGVDSTLKIQPAKLEDSAVYLCASSLSPSYEQYFGPGTRLTVT.

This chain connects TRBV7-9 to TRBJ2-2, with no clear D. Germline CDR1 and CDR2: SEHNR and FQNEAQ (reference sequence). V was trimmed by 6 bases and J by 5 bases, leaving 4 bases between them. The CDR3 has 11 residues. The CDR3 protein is CASSTTGELFF. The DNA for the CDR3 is TGTGCCAGCAGTACGACCGGGGAGCTGTTTTTT.

The CDR3 protein is CASSLSNTGELFF. CDR3 sequence (DNA): TGTGCCAGCAGCTTATCCAACACCGGGGAGCTGTTTTTT. The chain carries TRBV7-8 and TRBJ2-2; D call uncertain. Germline V gene data show CDR1 as SGHVS and CDR2 as FQNEAQ. Deletions cut 2 bases from V and 2 bases from J, with 3 bases between. CDR3 length: 13 residues.

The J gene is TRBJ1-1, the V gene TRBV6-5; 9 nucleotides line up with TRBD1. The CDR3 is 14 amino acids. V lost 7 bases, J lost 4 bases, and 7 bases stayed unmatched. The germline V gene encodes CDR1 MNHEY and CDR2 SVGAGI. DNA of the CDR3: TGTGCCAGCATCCCGGGACAGGGTCTCACTGAAGCTTTCTTT. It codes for CASIPGQGLTEAFF.

The chain's CDR3 is CASSHLQGPGANVLTF. The DNA of the CDR3 is TGCGCCAGCAGTCATCTCCAGGGGCCTGGGGCCAACGTCCTGACTTTC. The chain carries TRBV23-1 and TRBJ2-6; TRBD1 is a possible D gene (6 bases). TRBV23-1 is given ORF status, its function remaining uncertain. This CDR3 spans 16 amino acids. The germline V and J ends were trimmed by 3 bases and 2 bases, with 11 bases remaining between them.

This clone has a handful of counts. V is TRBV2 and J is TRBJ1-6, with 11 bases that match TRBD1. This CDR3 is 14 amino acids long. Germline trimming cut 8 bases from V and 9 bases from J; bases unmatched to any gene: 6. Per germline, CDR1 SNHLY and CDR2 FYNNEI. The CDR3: CASCGQGAISPLHF. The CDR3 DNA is TGTGCCAGCTGTGGACAGGGGGCGATTTCACCCCTCCACTTT.

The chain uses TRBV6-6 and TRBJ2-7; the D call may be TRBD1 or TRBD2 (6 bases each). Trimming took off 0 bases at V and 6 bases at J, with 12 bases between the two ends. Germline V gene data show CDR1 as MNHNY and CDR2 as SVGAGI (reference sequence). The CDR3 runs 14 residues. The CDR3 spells CASSYSLGGGEQYF. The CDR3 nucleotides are TGTGCCAGCAGTTACTCCCTGGGGGGCGGCGAGCAGTACTTC.

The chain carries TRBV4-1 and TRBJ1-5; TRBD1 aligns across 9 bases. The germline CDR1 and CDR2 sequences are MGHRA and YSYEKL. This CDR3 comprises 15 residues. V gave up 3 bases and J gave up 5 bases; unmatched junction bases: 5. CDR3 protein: CASSHGTGRDQPQHF. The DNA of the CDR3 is TGCGCCAGCAGCCACGGGACAGGGAGGGATCAGCCCCAGCATTTT.

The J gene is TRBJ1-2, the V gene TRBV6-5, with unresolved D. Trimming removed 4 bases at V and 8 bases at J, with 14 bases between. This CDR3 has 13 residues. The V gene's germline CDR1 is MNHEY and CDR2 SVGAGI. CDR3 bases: TGTGCCAGCAGTTTGACACCCCGGGGAGGCTACACCTTC. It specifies CASSLTPRGGYTF.

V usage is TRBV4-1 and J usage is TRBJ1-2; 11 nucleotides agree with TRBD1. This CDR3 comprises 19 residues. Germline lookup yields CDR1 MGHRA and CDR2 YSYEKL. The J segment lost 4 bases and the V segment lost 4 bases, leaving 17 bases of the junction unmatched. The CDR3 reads CASSPRTGGVLDTRYGYTF. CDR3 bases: TGCGCCAGCAGCCCCAGGACAGGGGGCGTTCTGGATACACGCTATGGCTACACCTTC.

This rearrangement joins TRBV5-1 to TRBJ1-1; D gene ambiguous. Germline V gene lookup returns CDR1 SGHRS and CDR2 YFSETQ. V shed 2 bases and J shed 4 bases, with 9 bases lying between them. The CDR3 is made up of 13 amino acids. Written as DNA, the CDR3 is TGCGCCAGCAGCTTCAATCTGGGCACTGAAGCTTTCTTT. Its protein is CASSFNLGTEAFF.

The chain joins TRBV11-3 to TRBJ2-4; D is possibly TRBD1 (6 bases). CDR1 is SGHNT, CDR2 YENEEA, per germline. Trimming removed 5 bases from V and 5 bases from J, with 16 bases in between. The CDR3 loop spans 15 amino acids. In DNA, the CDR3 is TGTGCCAGCAGCCTCAGAGGGGCAGGGGAAAACATTCAGTACTTC. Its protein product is CASSLRGAGENIQYF. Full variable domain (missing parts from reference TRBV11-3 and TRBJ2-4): EAGVVQSPRYKIIEKKQPVAFWCNPISGHNTLYWYLQNLGQGPELLIRYENEEAVDDSQLPKDRFSAERLKGVDSTLKIQPAELGDSAVYLCASSLRGAGENIQYFGAGTRLSVL.

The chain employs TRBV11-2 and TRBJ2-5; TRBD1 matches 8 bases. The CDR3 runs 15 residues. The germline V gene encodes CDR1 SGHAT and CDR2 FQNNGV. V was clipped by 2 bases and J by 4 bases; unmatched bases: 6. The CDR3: CASSLRTGWSETQYF. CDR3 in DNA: TGTGCCAGCAGCTTACGGACAGGGTGGTCAGAGACCCAGTACTTC.

The CDR3 nucleotides read TGCGCCAGCAGCCAGGGTGCCATGAACACTGAAGCTTTCTTT. It yields the protein CASSQGAMNTEAFF. The rearrangement joins TRBV4-1 to TRBJ1-1; D gene ambiguous. Trimming removed 3 bases from V and 0 bases from J, with 8 bases in between. The CDR3 loop spans 14 amino acids. Per the germline V gene, CDR1 is MGHRA and CDR2 is YSYEKL.

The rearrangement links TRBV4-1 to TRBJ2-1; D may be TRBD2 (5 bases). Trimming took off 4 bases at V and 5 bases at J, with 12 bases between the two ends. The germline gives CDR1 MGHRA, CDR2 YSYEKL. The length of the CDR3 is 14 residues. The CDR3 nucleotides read TGCGCCAGCAGCCGGAAGGGAGCGGACAATGAGCAGTTCTTC. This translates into CASSRKGADNEQFF.

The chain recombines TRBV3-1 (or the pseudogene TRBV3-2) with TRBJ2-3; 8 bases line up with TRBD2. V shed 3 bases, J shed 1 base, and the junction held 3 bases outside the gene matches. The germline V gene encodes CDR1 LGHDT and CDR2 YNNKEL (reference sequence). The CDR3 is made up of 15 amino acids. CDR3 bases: TGTGCCAGCAGCCAGAGGCGGGGGGGCACAGATACGCAGTATTTT. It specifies CASSQRRGGTDTQYF.

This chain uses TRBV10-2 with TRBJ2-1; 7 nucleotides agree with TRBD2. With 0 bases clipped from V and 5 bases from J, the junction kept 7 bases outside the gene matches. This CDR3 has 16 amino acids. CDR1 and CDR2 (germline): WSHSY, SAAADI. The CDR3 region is CASSESRGGYNNEQFF. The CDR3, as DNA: TGCGCCAGCAGTGAGTCGCGCGGGGGTTACAACAATGAGCAGTTCTTC.

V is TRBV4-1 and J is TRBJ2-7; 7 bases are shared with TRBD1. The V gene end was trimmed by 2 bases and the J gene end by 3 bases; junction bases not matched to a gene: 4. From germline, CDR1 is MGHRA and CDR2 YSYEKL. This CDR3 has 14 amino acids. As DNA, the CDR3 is TGCGCCAGCAGCCAAATCTCAGGGGGCTACGAGCAGTACTTC. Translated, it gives CASSQISGGYEQYF.

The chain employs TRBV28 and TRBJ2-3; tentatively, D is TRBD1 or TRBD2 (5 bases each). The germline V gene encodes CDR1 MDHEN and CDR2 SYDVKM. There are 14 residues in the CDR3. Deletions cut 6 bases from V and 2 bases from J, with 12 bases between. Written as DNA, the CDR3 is TGTGCCAGCAGCCGGGACGTAAACACAGATACGCAGTATTTT. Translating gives CASSRDVNTDTQYF.

This CDR3 is CASRRTGGNNEQFF. The CDR3 DNA sequence: TGTGCCAGCAGGCGGACAGGGGGTAACAATGAGCAGTTCTTC. The chain joins TRBV2 to TRBJ2-1; 10 nucleotides agree with TRBD1. Unmatched junction bases numbered 4, after V lost 6 bases and J lost 5 bases. This CDR3 is built from 14 residues. The germline gives CDR1 SNHLY, CDR2 FYNNEI.

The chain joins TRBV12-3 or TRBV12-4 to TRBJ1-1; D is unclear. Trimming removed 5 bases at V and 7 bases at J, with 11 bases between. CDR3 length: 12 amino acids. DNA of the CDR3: TGTGCCAGCAGTACCCGGGGAAGTGAAGCTTTCTTT. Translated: CASSTRGSEAFF.

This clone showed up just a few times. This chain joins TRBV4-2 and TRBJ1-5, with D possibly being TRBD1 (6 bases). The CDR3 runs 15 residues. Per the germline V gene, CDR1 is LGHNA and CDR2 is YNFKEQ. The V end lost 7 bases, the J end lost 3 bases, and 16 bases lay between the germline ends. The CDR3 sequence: CASTPDGQPNQPQHF. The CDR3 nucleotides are TGTGCCAGCACACCCGACGGACAGCCCAATCAGCCCCAGCATTTT.

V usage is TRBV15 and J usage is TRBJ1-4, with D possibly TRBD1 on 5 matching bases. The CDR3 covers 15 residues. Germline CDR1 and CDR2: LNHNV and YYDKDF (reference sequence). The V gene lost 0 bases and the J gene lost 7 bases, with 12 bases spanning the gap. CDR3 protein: CATSRDTQGSEKLFF. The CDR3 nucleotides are TGTGCCACCAGCAGAGATACCCAGGGCTCTGAAAAACTGTTTTTT.

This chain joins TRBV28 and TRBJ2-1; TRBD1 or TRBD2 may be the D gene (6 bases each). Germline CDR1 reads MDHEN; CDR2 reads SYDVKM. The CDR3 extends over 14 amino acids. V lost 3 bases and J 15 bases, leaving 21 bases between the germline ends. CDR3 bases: TGTGCCAGCAGTTTTTGGGGGGCCCGAGGTTTTTGGTTCTTC. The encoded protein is CASSFWGARGFWFF.

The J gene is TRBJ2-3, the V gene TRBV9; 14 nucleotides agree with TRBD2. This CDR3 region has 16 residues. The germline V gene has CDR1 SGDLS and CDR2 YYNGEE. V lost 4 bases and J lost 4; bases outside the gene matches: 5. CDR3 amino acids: CASSPGTSGRSDTQYF. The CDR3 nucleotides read TGTGCCAGCAGCCCAGGGACTAGCGGGAGATCAGATACGCAGTATTTT.

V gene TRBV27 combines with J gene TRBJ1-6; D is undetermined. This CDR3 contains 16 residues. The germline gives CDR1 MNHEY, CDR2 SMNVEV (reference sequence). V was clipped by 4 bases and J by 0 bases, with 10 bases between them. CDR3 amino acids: CASSSSAFSYNSPLHF. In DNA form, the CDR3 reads TGTGCCAGCAGTTCCTCGGCGTTCTCCTATAATTCACCCCTCCACTTT.